The sequence of this T cell receptor (beta chain) was determined in a study of cytomegalovirus exposure and HLA in healthy donors. Study background: The 120 or so validation repertoires were produced on the same platform as the roughly 660 repertoires of the first cohort. This was reported in a later analysis. Study-wide findings and caveats: The finding came from a later analysis; first-cohort TCR clusters tended to co-occur in the roughly 120 validation repertoires. Testing in vitro showed three CMV-associated chains specific for CMV antigens. Among TCR beta chains, those listed as cytomegalovirus-associated numbered some 160.

Trimming removed 3 bases from V and 2 bases from J, with 11 bases in between. The V gene's germline CDR1 is SNHLY and CDR2 FYNNEI. There are 15 residues in the CDR3. Method: immunoSEQ multiplex PCR; TCRdb's copy keeps in-frame clones and lacks some. The sample consists of under 300,000 clones, approximately 83% of them appearing once. In the case of this clone: Its antigen is still unknown.

The rearrangement joins TRBV2 to TRBJ1-3; D is unclear. This TCR came from a woman aged 18-30 years in good health and CMV-seronegative. Sequenced input: PBMCs. The CDR3 region is CASSDRSRPGNTIYF. CDR3 nucleotides: TGTGCCAGCAGTGATAGGTCTAGACCTGGAAACACCATATATTTT.